The 26 T cell receptor beta chains below all came from one sample that was sequenced in a study of cytomegalovirus exposure and HLA in healthy donors. Both 60 Vbeta primers and 13 Jbeta primers went into the PCR. Using immunoSEQ multiplex PCR, the repertoire was profiled, and TCRdb retains in-frame clones only, with some absent. This sample has approximately 100,000 clones; around nine tenths occur once, and the top ten carry approximately 10%. The source material was PBMCs. All receptors come from a man aged 25 to 40 in good health and CMV-seropositive.

The rearrangement uses TRBV28 and TRBJ1-4, with D unclear. Germline lookup yields CDR1 MDHEN and CDR2 SYDVKM. The germline V and J ends were trimmed by 4 bases and 3 bases, with 12 bases remaining between them. This CDR3 is 15 amino acids long. CDR3 residues: CASSSLGRSNEKLFF. The CDR3 DNA reads TGTGCCAGCAGTTCGCTGGGCCGGTCTAATGAAAAACTGTTTTTT. Supplemented by reference TRBV28 and TRBJ1-4, the full variable domain reads DVKVTQSSRYLVKRTGEKVFLECVQDMDHENMFWYRQDPGLGLRLIYFSYDVKMKEKGDIPEGYSVSREKKERFSLILESASTNQTSMYLCASSSLGRSNEKLFFGSGTQLSVL.

The chain uses TRBV5-1 and TRBJ2-1; a weak D match, TRBD2 (6 bases). The CDR3 is made up of 13 amino acids. Germline-derived CDR1 and CDR2 are SGHRS and YFSETQ. Trimming removed 7 bases at V and 7 bases at J, with 15 bases between. This CDR3 reads CASCPTSRNEQFF. The DNA for the CDR3 is TGCGCCAGCTGCCCTACTAGCCGTAATGAGCAGTTCTTC.

J is TRBJ1-4 and V is TRBV28, with TRBD1 as a possible D gene (5 bases). The germline gives CDR1 MDHEN, CDR2 SYDVKM. The CDR3 consists of 12 residues. Trimming pared 7 bases from V and 7 bases from J, leaving 10 bases between. The CDR3 sequence: CASTEGFEKLFF. DNA for the CDR3: TGTGCCAGCACGGAGGGGTTTGAAAAACTGTTTTTT.

The V call is TRBV7-2, the J call TRBJ2-4; the D gene is possibly TRBD1 (6 bases). Between the trimmed V and J ends, which lost 2 bases and 1 base, there was a span of 12 bases. This CDR3 spans 16 amino acids. Germline V lookup: CDR1 SGHTA, CDR2 FQGNSA. This CDR3 is CASSLTGGLAKNIQYF. The CDR3 DNA reads TGTGCCAGCAGCTTAACTGGGGGCTTGGCCAAAAACATTCAGTACTTC.

The V and J genes are TRBV10-3 and TRBJ2-5; D is undetermined. The length of the CDR3 is 14 residues. The V end was cut by 6 bases, the J end by 5 bases, with 16 bases between. Germline CDR1 is ENHRY and CDR2 is SYGVKD. The CDR3 region has the DNA TGTGCCATCAGGATAGACCTGGTCGGGGAGACCCAGTACTTC. Translating it yields CAIRIDLVGETQYF.

The chain carries TRBV6-5 and TRBJ2-1; 7 bases match TRBD2. V dropped 1 base and J dropped 8; count of bases not matched to a gene: 11. The CDR3 runs 16 residues. Germline values: CDR1 MNHEY, CDR2 SVGAGI. CDR3 in DNA: TGTGCCAGCAGTTACTTGGGAAGGCGGGAGTTCTATGAGCAGTTCTTC. Translation gives CASSYLGRREFYEQFF.

V is TRBV29-1 and J is TRBJ2-1, with D perhaps TRBD1 (6 bases). Germline V gene sequence: CDR1 SQVTM, CDR2 ANQGSEA. CDR3 length: 15 residues. The germline V and J ends were trimmed by 6 bases and 8 bases, with 23 bases remaining between them. CDR3 region: CSVNPPAGVEDEQFF. In nucleotides, the CDR3 is TGCAGCGTGAACCCTCCGGCAGGGGTAGAAGATGAGCAGTTCTTC.

The V call is TRBV5-1, the J call TRBJ2-5; no reliable D call. This CDR3 spans 11 amino acids. The V end was cut by 5 bases, the J end by 5 bases, with 7 bases between. Germline V lookup: CDR1 SGHRS, CDR2 YFSETQ. CDR3 coding DNA: TGCGCCAGCAGTCCTCGGGAGACCCAGTACTTC. This codes for CASSPRETQYF.

The gene calls are TRBV5-1 and TRBJ1-4; perhaps TRBD1 as D (5 bases). CDR3 length equals 16 residues. V lost 2 bases and J lost 1, with 12 bases in between. The germline V gene encodes CDR1 SGHRS and CDR2 YFSETQ. CDR3 amino acids: CASSLALTGTNEKLFF. CDR3 nucleotide sequence: TGCGCCAGCAGCTTAGCACTAACAGGAACTAATGAAAAACTGTTTTTT. Full variable domain (remainder filled in from reference TRBV5-1 and TRBJ1-4): KAGVTQTPRYLIKTRGQQVTLSCSPISGHRSVSWYQQTPGQGLQFLFEYFSETQRNKGNFPGRFSGRQFSNSRSEMNVSTLELGDSALYLCASSLALTGTNEKLFFGSGTQLSVL.

The J gene is TRBJ2-5, the V gene TRBV28; perhaps TRBD2 as D (7 bases). There are 13 residues in the CDR3. CDR1 MDHEN and CDR2 SYDVKM come from the germline V gene. With 8 bases removed from V and 6 bases from J, the gap between germline ends came to 16 bases. This CDR3 is CASVEGGEKTQYF. The CDR3 DNA is TGTGCCAGCGTGGAAGGGGGGGAAAAGACCCAGTACTTC.

This clone is medium-sized (0.01 to 0.1%) by share. The gene calls are TRBV10-3 and TRBJ2-7; TRBD2 matches at 7 bases. Germline V CDR1 and CDR2: ENHRY, SYGVKD. Germline trimming cut 6 bases from V and 0 bases from J; bases unmatched to any gene: 11. This CDR3 spans 16 amino acids. CDR3 residues: CAIRGRADTSSYEQYF. Written as DNA, the CDR3 is TGTGCCATCAGGGGGAGGGCCGATACTAGCTCCTACGAGCAGTACTTC.

V usage is TRBV7-9 and J usage is TRBJ2-1; 11 bases map to TRBD2. The trim removed 5 bases at V and 4 bases at J, leaving 7 bases unmatched. Germline V gives CDR1 SEHNR, CDR2 FQNEAQ (reference sequence). There are 16 residues in the CDR3. The CDR3 is CASSPGTSGPYNEQFF. DNA of the CDR3: TGTGCCAGCAGCCCAGGGACTAGCGGACCGTACAATGAGCAGTTCTTC.

The chain links TRBV2 to TRBJ1-2, with D possibly matching TRBD1 (5 bases). Germline V lookup: CDR1 SNHLY, CDR2 FYNNEI. The CDR3 totals 14 residues. V was cut by 5 bases and J by 2 bases, with 12 bases left in between. CDR3 loop: CASSIQASNYGYTF. DNA for the CDR3: TGTGCCAGCAGTATACAGGCGTCCAACTATGGCTACACCTTC.

This sequence joins TRBV30 and TRBJ2-6; TRBD1 agrees at 7 bases. Germline V gene lookup returns CDR1 GTSNPN and CDR2 SVGIG (reference sequence). The CDR3 totals 22 residues. Germline trimming cut 2 bases from V and 0 bases from J; bases unmatched to any gene: 22. The CDR3, as DNA: TGTGCCTGGAGTCATGCCAAACTACAGGGGAAAGTATCGGTCTCTGGGGCCAACGTCCTGACTTTC. Amino acids: CAWSHAKLQGKVSVSGANVLTF. Based on the CDR3 plus reference TRBV30 and TRBJ2-6, the full variable domain is SQTIHQWPATLVQPVGSPLSLECTVEGTSNPNLYWYRQAAGRGLQLLFYSVGIGQISSEVPQNLSASRPQDRQFILSSKKLLLSDSGFYLCAWSHAKLQGKVSVSGANVLTFGAGSRLTVL.

This rearrangement joins TRBV7-2 to TRBJ1-1; 7 bases match TRBD1. V gave up 1 base and J gave up 2 bases; unmatched junction bases: 7. The CDR3 consists of 16 residues. Germline CDR1 and CDR2: SGHTA and FQGNSA. The CDR3 DNA reads TGTGCCAGCAGCTTAGTCCCGACAGGGAGAAACACTGAAGCTTTCTTT. This gives the protein CASSLVPTGRNTEAFF.

This chain connects TRBV6-5 to TRBJ1-2; TRBD1 matches 9 bases. The germline gives CDR1 MNHEY, CDR2 SVGAGI. The CDR3 runs 15 residues. V dropped 4 bases and J dropped 4; count of bases not matched to a gene: 7. For the CDR3, the DNA is TGTGCCAGCAGTTCTCTGGGACAGGGTGGCTATGGCTACACCTTC. Its protein is CASSSLGQGGYGYTF.

The chain has TRBV7-9 and TRBJ1-2; 12 nucleotides match TRBD1. Germline V gene data show CDR1 as SEHNR and CDR2 as FQNEAQ (reference sequence). The CDR3 spans 16 residues. J lost 4 bases, V lost 5 bases, and 8 bases had no gene match. CDR3 residues: CASSPGGTGGGYGYTF. CDR3 coding DNA: TGTGCCAGCAGCCCCGGGGGGACAGGGGGCGGCTATGGCTACACCTTC.

This clone was found once. The chain combines TRBV5-4 with TRBJ2-3; a possible D gene is TRBD2 (5 bases). CDR3 length: 14 residues. Trimming cost V 0 bases and J 1 base, with 6 bases left between them. The germline V gene encodes CDR1 SGHNT and CDR2 YYREEE (reference sequence). The CDR3 DNA follows: TGTGCCAGCAGCTTGGTAGCGCGCACAGATACGCAGTATTTT. It yields the protein CASSLVARTDTQYF.

This clone was detected a few times. V and J are TRBV5-5 and TRBJ2-3; D remains unclear. The germline V and J ends were trimmed by 1 base and 8 bases, with 11 bases remaining between them. Germline V CDR1 and CDR2: SGHKS, YYEKEE (reference sequence). The CDR3 covers 13 residues. The CDR3 DNA follows: TGTGCCAGCAGCTTGTCCATGCGGTCTACGCAGTATTTT. It encodes CASSLSMRSTQYF.

This chain connects TRBV19 to TRBJ2-6, with 9 bases that match TRBD1. The CDR3 has 15 residues. In germline, CDR1 is LNHDA, CDR2 SQIVND (reference sequence). Losses at the gene ends were 4 bases for V and 2 bases for J; bases not matched to a gene: 0. The DNA of the CDR3 is TGTGCCAGTAGTAGGGACAGGGCTGGGGCCAACGTCCTGACTTTC. Amino acids: CASSRDRAGANVLTF.

The gene calls are TRBV5-4 and TRBJ2-2, with 9 bases that match TRBD2. CDR3 size: 14 residues. The germline gives CDR1 SGHNT, CDR2 YYREEE (reference sequence). J was trimmed by 5 bases and V by 1 base; bases with no gene match: 0. Written as DNA, the CDR3 is TGTGCCAGCAGCTTGACTAGCGGGACCGGGGAGCTGTTTTTT. Translating it yields CASSLTSGTGELFF.

DNA for the CDR3: TGTGCCAGCAGTTACACGTCACAGCTTCGAAGAGGGGAGCTGTTTTTT. This translates into CASSYTSQLRRGELFF. The J gene is TRBJ2-2, the V gene TRBV6-6; no firm D call. V was shortened by 2 bases and J by 8 bases, with 18 bases between the two germline ends. Looked up from germline, CDR1 is MNHNY and CDR2 is SVGAGI (reference sequence). The CDR3 runs 16 residues.

This sequence joins TRBV29-1 and TRBJ2-5, with 9 bases identical to TRBD1. The J call may be incorrect, as the DNA end agrees better with TRBJ2-7. This CDR3 is built from 12 residues. Germline loops: CDR1 SQVTM, CDR2 ANQGSEA. DNA of the CDR3: TGCAGCGCCACAGGGGGCCGAAGCGAGCAGTACTTC. Protein: CSATGGRSEQYF.

The rearrangement links TRBV29-1 to TRBJ1-1, with a weak D call TRBD1 (6 bases). V was clipped by 3 bases and J by 4 bases, with 12 bases between them. Germline-derived CDR1 and CDR2 are SQVTM and ANQGSEA. This CDR3 region has 13 residues. The CDR3 DNA is TGCAGCGTTGAGTTGGGGGCAGGCACTGAAGCTTTCTTT. As protein: CSVELGAGTEAFF.

This clone showed up just a few times. This sequence joins TRBV6-1 and TRBJ1-2; 10 bases map to TRBD1. V lost 9 bases to trimming and J lost 2 bases; unmatched junction nucleotides: 3. The germline V gene has CDR1 MNHNS and CDR2 SASEGT. The CDR3 is made up of 13 amino acids. Here the CDR3 DNA reads TGTGCCAGTCGGACAGGGGGGAACTATGGCTACACCTTC. Residues: CASRTGGNYGYTF.

The genes are TRBV21-1 and TRBJ2-7; the D call in the table, TRBD1, was not verified against the DNA. TRBV21-1 constitutes a pseudogene. CDR3 length: 15 amino acids. The CDR3 DNA is TGTGCCAGCAGCAATAGACAGGGATTTGCGGGCGAGCAGTACTTC. Amino acid sequence: CASSNRQGFAGEQYF.